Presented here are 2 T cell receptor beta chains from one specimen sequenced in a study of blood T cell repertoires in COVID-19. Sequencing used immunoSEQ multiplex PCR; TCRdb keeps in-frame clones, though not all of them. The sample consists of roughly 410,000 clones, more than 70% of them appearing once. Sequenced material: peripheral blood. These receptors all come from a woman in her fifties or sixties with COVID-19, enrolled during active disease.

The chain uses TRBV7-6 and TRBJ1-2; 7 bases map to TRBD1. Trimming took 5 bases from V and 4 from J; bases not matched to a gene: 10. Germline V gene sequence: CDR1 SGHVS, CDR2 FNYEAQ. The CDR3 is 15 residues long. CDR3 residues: CASSPRYRGVYGYTF. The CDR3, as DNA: TGTGCCAGCAGCCCCCGCTACAGGGGTGTCTATGGCTACACCTTC.

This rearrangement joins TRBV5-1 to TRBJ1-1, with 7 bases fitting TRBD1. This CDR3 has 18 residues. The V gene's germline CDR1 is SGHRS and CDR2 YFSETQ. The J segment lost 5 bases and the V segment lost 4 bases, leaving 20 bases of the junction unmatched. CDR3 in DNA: TGCGCCAGCAGCCTTACGGACAACAGGGGAGAGTTCCGGACTGAAGCTTTCTTT. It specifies CASSLTDNRGEFRTEAFF.